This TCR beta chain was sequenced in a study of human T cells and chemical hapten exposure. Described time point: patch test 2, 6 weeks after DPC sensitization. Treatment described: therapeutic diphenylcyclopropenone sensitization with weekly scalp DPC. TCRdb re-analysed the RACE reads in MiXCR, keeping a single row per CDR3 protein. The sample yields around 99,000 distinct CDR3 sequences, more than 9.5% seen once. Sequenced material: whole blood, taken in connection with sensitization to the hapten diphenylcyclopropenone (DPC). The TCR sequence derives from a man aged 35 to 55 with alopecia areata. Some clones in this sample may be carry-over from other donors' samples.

This CDR3 is CSARDASGSVENEQFF. The CDR3 DNA reads TGCAGTGCTAGAGATGCTAGCGGGAGTGTTGAGAATGAGCAGTTCTTC. V is TRBV20-1 and J is TRBJ2-1, with TRBD2 matching over 10 bases. The germline V gene has CDR1 DFQATT and CDR2 SNEGSKA (reference sequence). The CDR3 totals 16 residues. V shed 0 bases, J shed 7 bases, and the junction held 9 bases outside the gene matches.